Below are 26 T cell receptor beta chains sequenced from a single sample in a study of Ad26.COV2.S vaccination and SARS-CoV-2 variants. Profiling relied on immunoSEQ multiplex PCR, and the TCRdb table lists in-frame clones only, not all of them. The sample carries some 350,000 clones, around 90% recorded once. Treatment given: around 19 received Ad26.COV2.S at low or high dose, single or two shots; several received placebo; per-sample allocation not given. Specimens were obtained on day 63 following the first vaccine or placebo injection. The source material was peripheral blood, sampled in a trial of Ad26.COV2.S vaccine versus placebo. These TCRs come from a person aged 18-65 years who received the Ad26.COV2.S COVID-19 vaccine or a placebo.

V is TRBV11-3 and J is TRBJ2-5; perhaps TRBD1 as D (6 bases). Germline V gene sequence: CDR1 SGHNT, CDR2 YENEEA. The CDR3 has 14 residues. Trimming cost V 5 bases and J 3 bases, with 13 bases left between them. Here the CDR3 reads CASSPPGQKETQYF. CDR3 coding DNA: TGTGCCAGCAGCCCCCCGGGACAAAAAGAGACCCAGTACTTC. Variable domain in full (rest from reference TRBV11-3 and TRBJ2-5): EAGVVQSPRYKIIEKKQPVAFWCNPISGHNTLYWYLQNLGQGPELLIRYENEEAVDDSQLPKDRFSAERLKGVDSTLKIQPAELGDSAVYLCASSPPGQKETQYFGPGTRLLVL.

The chain carries TRBV11-2 and TRBJ2-2, with D tentatively TRBD1 (6 bases). Germline V lookup: CDR1 SGHAT, CDR2 FQNNGV. This CDR3 is 13 amino acids long. V lost 6 bases to trimming and J lost 6 bases, with 11 bases between them. CDR3 coding DNA: TGTGCCAGCAGGTCCACAGGGCCCGGGGAGCTGTTTTTT. Its translation: CASRSTGPGELFF. The whole variable domain, filled in from reference TRBV11-2 and TRBJ2-2, reads EAGVAQSPRYKIIEKRQSVAFWCNPISGHATLYWYQQILGQGPKLLIQFQNNGVVDDSQLPKDRFSAERLKGVDSTLKIQPAKLEDSAVYLCASRSTGPGELFFGEGSRLTVL.

The V gene is TRBV5-8, the J gene TRBJ1-2, with D perhaps matching TRBD1 (5 bases). CDR1 and CDR2 from the germline V gene are SGHTS and YDEGEE. CDR3 length: 12 amino acids. Between the trimmed V and J ends, which lost 5 bases and 7 bases, there was a span of 12 bases. The CDR3 loop is CASRPDSRGYTF. CDR3 sequence (DNA): TGTGCCAGCAGACCCGACAGTCGTGGCTACACCTTC.

This chain joins TRBV19 and TRBJ1-6; D call uncertain. The V gene's germline CDR1 is LNHDA and CDR2 SQIVND (reference sequence). The CDR3 is 13 residues long. The V gene lost 8 bases and the J gene lost 8 bases, with 13 bases spanning the gap. The CDR3, as DNA: TGTGCCAGTGGACCGACCCCCCATTCACCCCTCCACTTT. Its translation: CASGPTPHSPLHF. Complete variable domain (other parts from reference TRBV19 and TRBJ1-6): DGGITQSPKYLFRKEGQNVTLSCEQNLNHDAMYWYRQDPGQGLRLIYYSQIVNDFQKGDIAEGYSVSREKKESFPLTVTSAQKNPTAFYLCASGPTPHSPLHFGNGTRLTVT.

The chain recombines TRBV7-2 with TRBJ2-6, with TRBD1 as a possible D gene (6 bases). Germline lookup yields CDR1 SGHTA and CDR2 FQGNSA. This CDR3 comprises 18 residues. The V end was cut by 2 bases, the J end by 4 bases, with 18 bases between. The CDR3 reads CASSLSSGQPVGANVLTF. CDR3 nucleotides: TGTGCCAGCAGCTTAAGTTCAGGACAGCCGGTAGGGGCCAACGTCCTGACTTTC.

This chain connects TRBV11-3 to TRBJ1-1; D is possibly TRBD1 (5 bases). The CDR3 has 14 residues. Trimming removed 1 base from V and 1 base from J, with 7 bases in between. The germline V gene encodes CDR1 SGHNT and CDR2 YENEEA. For the CDR3, the DNA is TGTGCCAGCAGCTTAGTTGGGGGGAACACTGAAGCTTTCTTT. This encodes CASSLVGGNTEAFF.

J is TRBJ2-1 and V is TRBV4-1; D is ambiguous. This CDR3 region has 16 residues. Per the germline V gene, CDR1 is MGHRA and CDR2 is YSYEKL. V gave up 0 bases and J gave up 6 bases, with 15 bases separating them. CDR3 DNA: TGCGCCAGCAGCCAAGAAGAAGGATGGGGTGGCAATGAGCAGTTCTTC. Residues: CASSQEEGWGGNEQFF.

The J gene is TRBJ1-1, the V gene TRBV18; 11 bases are shared with TRBD1. Germline V gene lookup returns CDR1 KGHSH and CDR2 LQKENI. With V trimmed by 1 base and J by 5 bases, 3 bases remained unmatched. This CDR3 has 15 amino acids. In DNA, the CDR3 is TGTGCCAGCTCACCACAAGGACAGGGGGCGACTGAAGCTTTCTTT. Its translation: CASSPQGQGATEAFF.

This rearrangement joins TRBV7-3 to TRBJ2-2, with D unresolved. The CDR3 spans 13 residues. Germline V CDR1 and CDR2: SGHTA, FQGTGA. V lost 3 bases, J lost 7 bases, and 9 bases lay in between. CDR3 region: CASSFGWGGELFF. The CDR3 nucleotides read TGTGCCAGCAGCTTCGGTTGGGGCGGGGAGCTGTTTTTT.

CDR3 residues: CASSPNRMATDTQYF. CDR3 nucleotide sequence: TGTGCCAGCAGCCCGAATCGTATGGCCACAGATACGCAGTATTTT. The rearrangement uses TRBV7-2 and TRBJ2-3; unclear D gene. Germline V gene sequence: CDR1 SGHTA, CDR2 FQGNSA. Between the trimmed V and J ends, which lost 5 bases and 2 bases, there was a span of 14 bases. The CDR3 is 15 amino acids.

V gene TRBV7-9 combines with J gene TRBJ1-4, with TRBD1 as a possible D gene (6 bases). Germline CDR1 SEHNR, CDR2 FQNEAQ (reference sequence). The V end was cut by 10 bases, the J end by 2 bases, with 14 bases between. This CDR3 region has 14 residues. The CDR3 sequence is CATTWGQTNEKLFF. For the CDR3, the DNA is TGTGCCACGACATGGGGGCAGACTAATGAAAAACTGTTTTTT.

V usage is TRBV4-3 and J usage is TRBJ1-1; D gene unclear. CDR1 is LGHNA and CDR2 is YSLEER in the germline V gene. The CDR3 totals 13 residues. V lost 5 bases and J lost 5, with 12 bases in between. The CDR3 spells CASSAKRGTEAFF. The CDR3, as DNA: TGCGCCAGCAGCGCTAAACGCGGGACTGAAGCTTTCTTT.

This chain uses TRBV7-8 with TRBJ1-1, with D perhaps matching TRBD1 (6 bases). The germline gives CDR1 SGHVS, CDR2 FQNEAQ. V lost 7 bases and J lost 0, with 6 bases in between. The CDR3 totals 12 residues. In DNA form, the CDR3 reads TGTGCCAGCACAGGGGTGAACACTGAAGCTTTCTTT. It yields the protein CASTGVNTEAFF.

The rearrangement uses TRBV4-3 and TRBJ1-2; 12 nucleotides align to TRBD1. Germline V gene data show CDR1 as LGHNA and CDR2 as YSLEER. V lost 4 bases, J lost 5 bases, and 8 bases stayed unmatched. The CDR3 is 16 residues long. CDR3 sequence: CASSPGTGGVFYGYTF. CDR3 DNA sequence: TGCGCCAGCAGCCCGGGGACAGGGGGCGTCTTTTATGGCTACACCTTC.

V is TRBV7-7 and J is TRBJ2-3; D is undetermined. V lost 2 bases and J 3 bases, leaving 12 bases between the germline ends. The length of the CDR3 is 15 residues. In germline, CDR1 is SSHAT, CDR2 FNYEAQ (reference sequence). This CDR3 is CASSLTTVGTDTQYF. CDR3 DNA sequence: TGTGCCAGCAGCTTAACCACCGTCGGGACAGATACGCAGTATTTT.

The chain combines TRBV7-9 with TRBJ2-3; tentatively, D is TRBD2 (5 bases). Deletions cut 6 bases from V and 2 bases from J, with 21 bases between. The CDR3 totals 17 residues. Per the germline V gene, CDR1 is SEHNR and CDR2 is FQNEAQ (reference sequence). CDR3 region: CASSYLAPGSNTDTQYF. The DNA for the CDR3 is TGTGCCAGCAGTTATTTGGCTCCGGGATCCAACACAGATACGCAGTATTTT.

The chain carries TRBV19 and TRBJ2-2, with D possibly being TRBD2 (6 bases). This CDR3 contains 17 residues. CDR1 is LNHDA and CDR2 is SQIVND in the germline V gene (reference sequence). The V gene lost 6 bases and the J gene lost 2 bases, with 19 bases spanning the gap. The CDR3 DNA reads as TGTGCCAGTAGCGACAGATTAGCGGCAAGTAACACCGGGGAGCTGTTTTTT. Encoded protein: CASSDRLAASNTGELFF.

In nucleotides, the CDR3 is TGTGCCAGCAGTTTAACAGCAGGGGAATACAATCAGCCCCAGCATTTT. Protein: CASSLTAGEYNQPQHF. The chain combines TRBV27 with TRBJ1-5, with D possibly matching TRBD1 (6 bases). Germline V gives CDR1 MNHEY, CDR2 SMNVEV (reference sequence). Trimming removed 2 bases at V and 3 bases at J, with 14 bases between. The CDR3 length is 16 residues.

The chain carries TRBV4-3 and TRBJ1-2; 9 nucleotides agree with TRBD1. Germline CDR1 and CDR2: LGHNA and YSLEER. The CDR3 is 16 residues long. Losses at the gene ends were 4 bases for V and 8 bases for J; bases not matched to a gene: 14. The CDR3 sequence is CASSPGQGKLSGGYTF. The CDR3 DNA is TGCGCCAGCAGCCCCGGACAGGGGAAACTTTCGGGAGGCTACACCTTC.

The chain employs TRBV2 and TRBJ2-7; D may be TRBD2 (5 bases). Trimming took 11 bases from V and 5 from J, leaving 19 bases between them. The CDR3 runs to 13 residues. Germline V gene data show CDR1 as SNHLY and CDR2 as FYNNEI. The CDR3 nucleotides are TGTGCCCCACGAACCTTTGAGGGAAACGAGCAGTACTTC. It yields the protein CAPRTFEGNEQYF.

J is TRBJ2-7 and V is TRBV7-3; 13 nucleotides agree with TRBD2. The germline gives CDR1 SGHTA, CDR2 FQGTGA. The CDR3 sequence is 18 residues long. J lost 4 bases, V lost 0 bases, and 9 bases had no gene match. The CDR3 bases are TGTGCCAGCAGCTTAACACCCGGGACTAGCGGGAAGATATACGAGCAGTACGTC. This encodes CASSLTPGTSGKIYEQYV.

This sequence joins TRBV6-4 and TRBJ2-1, with 7 positions matching TRBD2. Germline trimming cut 4 bases from V and 9 bases from J; bases unmatched to any gene: 12. Germline CDR1 MRHNA, CDR2 SNTAGT. The CDR3 runs to 15 residues. The CDR3 DNA reads as TGTGCCAGCAGTGGTAGGTCGGGAGGCGGGGCTGAGCAGTTCTTC. Residues: CASSGRSGGGAEQFF.

This clone has just a few counts. V is TRBV4-3 and J is TRBJ2-7, with D unclear. The CDR3 extends over 15 amino acids. The V end was cut by 4 bases, the J end by 6 bases, with 19 bases between. Germline V CDR1 and CDR2: LGHNA, YSLEER. CDR3 coding DNA: TGCGCCAGCAGCCGATACAGTAAAGTAGTGGGCGAGCAGTACTTC. This translates into CASSRYSKVVGEQYF.

V gene TRBV9 combines with J gene TRBJ1-3, with TRBD1 matching 7 bases. Trimming cost V 3 bases and J 11 bases; bases outside gene matches: 8. This CDR3 is built from 13 residues. Germline CDR1 reads SGDLS; CDR2 reads YYNGEE. CDR3 bases: TGTGCCAGCAGCGGGAACCCAGGGGGATCCATATATTTT. It encodes CASSGNPGGSIYF.

This sequence joins TRBV12-3 or TRBV12-4 and TRBJ2-1, with D possibly matching TRBD1 (6 bases). The CDR3 totals 13 residues. Trimming shortened V by 6 bases and J by 5 bases, and 11 bases separated the two germline ends. CDR3 in DNA: TGTGCCAGCAGGGGCAGGGGTAACAATGAGCAGTTCTTC. Amino acid sequence: CASRGRGNNEQFF.

The genes are TRBV3-1 (or the pseudogene TRBV3-2) and TRBJ2-1; D call uncertain. The CDR3 is 14 amino acids. The germline gives CDR1 LGHDT, CDR2 YNNKEL (reference sequence). V lost 7 bases and J lost 1, with 11 bases in between. The DNA of the CDR3 is TGTGCCAGCACCCGCGGACCTTCCTACAATGAGCAGTTCTTC. As protein: CASTRGPSYNEQFF.